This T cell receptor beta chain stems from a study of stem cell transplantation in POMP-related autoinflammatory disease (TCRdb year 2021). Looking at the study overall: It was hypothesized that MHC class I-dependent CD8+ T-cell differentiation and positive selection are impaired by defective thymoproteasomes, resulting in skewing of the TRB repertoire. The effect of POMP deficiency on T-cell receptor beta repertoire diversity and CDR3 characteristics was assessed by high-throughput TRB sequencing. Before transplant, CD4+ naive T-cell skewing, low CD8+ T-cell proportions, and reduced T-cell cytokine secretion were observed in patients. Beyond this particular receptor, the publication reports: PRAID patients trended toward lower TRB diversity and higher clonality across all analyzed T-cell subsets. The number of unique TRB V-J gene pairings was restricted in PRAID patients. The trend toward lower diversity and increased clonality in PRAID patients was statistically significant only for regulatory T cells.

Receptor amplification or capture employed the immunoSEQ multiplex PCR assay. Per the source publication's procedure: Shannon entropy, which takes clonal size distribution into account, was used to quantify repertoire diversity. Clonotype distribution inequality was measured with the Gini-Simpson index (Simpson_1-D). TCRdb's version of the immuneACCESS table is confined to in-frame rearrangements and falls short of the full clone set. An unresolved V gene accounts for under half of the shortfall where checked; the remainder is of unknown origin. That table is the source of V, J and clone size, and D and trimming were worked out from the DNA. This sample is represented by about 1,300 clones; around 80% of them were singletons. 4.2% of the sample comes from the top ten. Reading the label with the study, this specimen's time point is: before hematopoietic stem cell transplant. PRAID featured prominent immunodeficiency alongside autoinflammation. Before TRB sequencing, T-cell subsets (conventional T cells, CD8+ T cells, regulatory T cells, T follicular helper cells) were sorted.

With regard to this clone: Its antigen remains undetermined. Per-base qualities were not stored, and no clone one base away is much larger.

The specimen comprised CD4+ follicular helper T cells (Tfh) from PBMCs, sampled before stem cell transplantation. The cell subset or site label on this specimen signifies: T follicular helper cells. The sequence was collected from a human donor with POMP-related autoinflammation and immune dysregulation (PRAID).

The DNA is TGTGCCAGCTCACCATTTCGGGACAGGGATTCACCCCTCCACTTT. It codes for CASSPFRDRDSPLHF. The V and J segments used are TRBV18 and TRBJ1-6; TRBD1 lines up with 9 middle nucleotides. The CDR3 holds 15 amino acids from the cysteine to the phenylalanine. The DNA shown is the 45-base CDR3, in frame from base 1. The germline V gene specifies KGHSH as CDR1 and LQKENI as CDR2. Germline trimming: 2 bases from V, 8 bases from J; junction bases outside gene matches: 4.